What follows is one TCR beta chain and its context. The data were produced by immunoSEQ multiplex PCR, yet TCRdb's version contains in-frame clones alone and is incomplete. The sample records about 210,000 clones, approximately 91% being singletons. These data belong to a study of blood T cell repertoires in COVID-19. Germline V CDR1 and CDR2: SGHNT, YENEEA. The CDR3 totals 16 residues. V dropped 4 bases and J dropped 4 bases, with 16 bases sitting between them. The rearrangement joins TRBV11-3 to TRBJ2-2; D is possibly TRBD1 (6 bases). The sequenced sample consisted of peripheral blood. The source of this sequence is a man aged 40-50 years with acute or convalescent COVID-19. CDR3 nucleotide sequence: TGTGCCAGCAGCTCTCTGGGACAAGCGGCCACCGGGGAGCTGTTTTTT. This sequence encodes CASSSLGQAATGELFF.